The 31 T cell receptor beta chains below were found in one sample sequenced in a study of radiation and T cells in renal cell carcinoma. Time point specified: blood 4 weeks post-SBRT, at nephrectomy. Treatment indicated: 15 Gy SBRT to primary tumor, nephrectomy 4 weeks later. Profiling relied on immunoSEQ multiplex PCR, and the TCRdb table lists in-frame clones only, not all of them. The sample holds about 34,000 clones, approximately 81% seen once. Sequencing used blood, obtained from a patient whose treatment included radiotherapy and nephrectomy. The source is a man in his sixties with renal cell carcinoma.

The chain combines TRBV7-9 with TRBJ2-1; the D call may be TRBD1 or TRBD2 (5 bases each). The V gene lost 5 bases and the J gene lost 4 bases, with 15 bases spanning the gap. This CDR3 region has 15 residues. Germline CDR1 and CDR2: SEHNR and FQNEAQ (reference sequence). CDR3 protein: CASSLGPTTYNEQFF. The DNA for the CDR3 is TGTGCCAGCAGCCTGGGACCCACGACGTACAATGAGCAGTTCTTC.

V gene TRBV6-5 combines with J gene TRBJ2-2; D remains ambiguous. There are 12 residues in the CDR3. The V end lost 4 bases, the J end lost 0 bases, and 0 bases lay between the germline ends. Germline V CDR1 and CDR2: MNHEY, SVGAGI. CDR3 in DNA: TGTGCCAGCAGTTCGAACACCGGGGAGCTGTTTTTT. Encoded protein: CASSSNTGELFF.

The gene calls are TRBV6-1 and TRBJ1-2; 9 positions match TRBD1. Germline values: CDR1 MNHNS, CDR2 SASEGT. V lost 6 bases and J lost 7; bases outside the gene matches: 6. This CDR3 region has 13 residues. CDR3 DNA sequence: TGTGCCAGCAGGAGGGGACAGGGCCTTGGCTACACCTTC. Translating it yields CASRRGQGLGYTF.

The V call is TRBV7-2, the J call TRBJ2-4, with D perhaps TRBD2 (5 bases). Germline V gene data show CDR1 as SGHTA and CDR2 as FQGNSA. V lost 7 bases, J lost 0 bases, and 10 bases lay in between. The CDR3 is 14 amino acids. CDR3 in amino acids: CASNEGLAKNIQYF. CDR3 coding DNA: TGTGCCAGCAATGAGGGTCTAGCCAAAAACATTCAGTACTTC.

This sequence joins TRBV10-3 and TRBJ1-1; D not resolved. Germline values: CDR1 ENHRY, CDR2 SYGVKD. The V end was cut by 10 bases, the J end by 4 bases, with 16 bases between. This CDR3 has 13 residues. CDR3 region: CATAYAEGTEAFF. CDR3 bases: TGTGCCACCGCTTACGCGGAAGGCACTGAAGCTTTCTTT.

CDR3 nucleotides: TGTGCCAGCAGGGACTACAGGGTGGGAGAGCAGTACTTC. As protein: CASRDYRVGEQYF. This chain uses TRBV28 with TRBJ2-7; D assignment may be TRBD1 or TRBD2 (6 bases each). Germline lookup yields CDR1 MDHEN and CDR2 SYDVKM. The CDR3 spans 13 residues. With 6 bases removed from V and 7 bases from J, the gap between germline ends came to 16 bases.

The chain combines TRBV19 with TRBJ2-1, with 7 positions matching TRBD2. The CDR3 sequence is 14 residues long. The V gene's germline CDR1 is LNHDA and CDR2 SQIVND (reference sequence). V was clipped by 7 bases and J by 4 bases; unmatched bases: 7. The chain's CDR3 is CASIRGRGYNEQFF. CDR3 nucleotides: TGTGCCAGTATTCGTGGGAGGGGATACAATGAGCAGTTCTTC.

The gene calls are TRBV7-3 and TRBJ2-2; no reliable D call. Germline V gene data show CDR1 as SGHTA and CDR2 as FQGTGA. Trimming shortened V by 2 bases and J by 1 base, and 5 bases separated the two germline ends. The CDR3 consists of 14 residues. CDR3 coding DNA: TGTGCCAGCAGCTTACTAGGGAACACCGGGGAGCTGTTTTTT. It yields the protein CASSLLGNTGELFF. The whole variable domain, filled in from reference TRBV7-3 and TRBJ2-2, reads GAGVSQTPSNKVTEKGKYVELRCDPISGHTALYWYRQSLGQGPEFLIYFQGTGAADDSGLPNDRFFAVRPEGSVSTLKIQRTERGDSAVYLCASSLLGNTGELFFGEGSRLTVL.

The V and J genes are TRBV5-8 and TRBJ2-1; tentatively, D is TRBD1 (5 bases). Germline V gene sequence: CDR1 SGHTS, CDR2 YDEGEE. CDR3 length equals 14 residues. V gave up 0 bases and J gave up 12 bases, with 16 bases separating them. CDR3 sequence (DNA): TGTGCCAGCAGCTTGGGGGCGACAGAGACGTGGCAGTTCTTC. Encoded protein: CASSLGATETWQFF.

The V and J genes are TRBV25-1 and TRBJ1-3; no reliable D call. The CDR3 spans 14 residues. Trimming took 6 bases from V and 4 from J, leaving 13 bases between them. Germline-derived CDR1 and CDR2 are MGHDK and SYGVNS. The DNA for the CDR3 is TGTGCCAGCAGCCAGGAAGGGAACGGAAACACCATATATTTT. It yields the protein CASSQEGNGNTIYF.

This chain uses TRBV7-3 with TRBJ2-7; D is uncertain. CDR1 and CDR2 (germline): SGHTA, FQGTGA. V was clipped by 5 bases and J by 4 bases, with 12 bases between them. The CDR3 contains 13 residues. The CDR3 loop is CASSLRREYEQYF. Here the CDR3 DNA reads TGTGCCAGCAGCCTACGACGTGAATACGAGCAGTACTTC.

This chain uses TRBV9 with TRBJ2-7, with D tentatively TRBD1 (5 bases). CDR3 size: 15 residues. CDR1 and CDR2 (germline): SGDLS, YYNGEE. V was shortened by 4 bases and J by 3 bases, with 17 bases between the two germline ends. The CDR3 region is CASSPTAKGDYEQYF. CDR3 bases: TGTGCCAGCAGCCCAACCGCCAAAGGGGACTACGAGCAGTACTTC.

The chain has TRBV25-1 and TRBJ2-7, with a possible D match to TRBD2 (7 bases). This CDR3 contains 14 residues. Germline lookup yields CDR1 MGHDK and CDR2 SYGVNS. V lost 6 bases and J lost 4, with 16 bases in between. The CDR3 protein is CASSRQAGGYEQYF. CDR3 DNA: TGTGCCAGCAGCCGACAGGCCGGGGGGTACGAGCAGTACTTC.

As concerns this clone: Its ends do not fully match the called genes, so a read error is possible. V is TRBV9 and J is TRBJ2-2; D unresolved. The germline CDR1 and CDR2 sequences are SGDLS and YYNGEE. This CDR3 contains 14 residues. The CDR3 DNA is TGTGCCAGCAGCGGGACCTCGAATACCGGGGAGCTGTTTTTT. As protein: CASSGTSNTGELFF. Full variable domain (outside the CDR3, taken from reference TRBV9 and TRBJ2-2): DSGVTQTPKHLITATGQRVTLRCSPRSGDLSVYWYQQSLDQGLQFLIQYYNGEERAKGNILERFSAQQFPDLHSELNLSSLELGDSALYFCASSGTSNTGELFFGEGSRLTVL.

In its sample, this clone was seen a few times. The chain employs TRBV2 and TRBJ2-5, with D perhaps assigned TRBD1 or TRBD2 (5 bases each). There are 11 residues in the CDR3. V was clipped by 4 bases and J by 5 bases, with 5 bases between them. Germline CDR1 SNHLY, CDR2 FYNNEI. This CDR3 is CASSGGETQYF. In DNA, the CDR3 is TGTGCCAGCAGTGGGGGGGAGACCCAGTACTTC.

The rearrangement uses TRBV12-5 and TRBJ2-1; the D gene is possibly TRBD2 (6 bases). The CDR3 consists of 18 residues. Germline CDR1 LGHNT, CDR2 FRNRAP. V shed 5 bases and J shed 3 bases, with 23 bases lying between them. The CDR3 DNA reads TGTGCTAGTGGTCCGCCCCTAGTAGGAGGGTCCCGCTACAATGAGCAGTTCTTC. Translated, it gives CASGPPLVGGSRYNEQFF. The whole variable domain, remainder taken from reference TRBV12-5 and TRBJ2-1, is DARVTQTPRHKVTEMGQEVTMRCQPILGHNTVFWYRQTMMQGLELLAYFRNRAPLDDSGMPKDRFSAEMPDATLATLKIQPSEPRDSAVYFCASGPPLVGGSRYNEQFFGPGTRLTVL.

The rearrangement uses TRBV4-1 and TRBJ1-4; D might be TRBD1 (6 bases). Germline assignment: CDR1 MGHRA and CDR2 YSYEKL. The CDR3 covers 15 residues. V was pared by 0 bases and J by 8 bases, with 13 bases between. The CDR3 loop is CASSQDRGFGEKLFF. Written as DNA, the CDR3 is TGCGCCAGCAGCCAAGACAGGGGATTTGGCGAAAAACTGTTTTTT.

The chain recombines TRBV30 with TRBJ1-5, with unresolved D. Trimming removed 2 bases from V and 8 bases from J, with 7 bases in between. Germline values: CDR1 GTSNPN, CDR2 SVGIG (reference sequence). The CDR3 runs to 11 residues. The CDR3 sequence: CAWSSGEPQHF. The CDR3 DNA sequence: TGTGCCTGGAGTTCTGGGGAGCCCCAGCATTTT.

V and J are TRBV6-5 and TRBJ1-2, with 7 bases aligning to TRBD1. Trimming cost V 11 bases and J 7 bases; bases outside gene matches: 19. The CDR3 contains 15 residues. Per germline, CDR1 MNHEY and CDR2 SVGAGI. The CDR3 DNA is TGTGCCTCTAGCCCGAACAGGGATTCAGGGGGTGGCTACACCTTC. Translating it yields CASSPNRDSGGGYTF.

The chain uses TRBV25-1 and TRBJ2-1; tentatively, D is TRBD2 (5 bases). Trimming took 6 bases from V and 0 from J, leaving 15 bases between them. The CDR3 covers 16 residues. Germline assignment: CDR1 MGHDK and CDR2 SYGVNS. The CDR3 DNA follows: TGTGCCAGCAGCGGGGAGTATCAGAGCTCCTACAATGAGCAGTTCTTC. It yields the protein CASSGEYQSSYNEQFF.

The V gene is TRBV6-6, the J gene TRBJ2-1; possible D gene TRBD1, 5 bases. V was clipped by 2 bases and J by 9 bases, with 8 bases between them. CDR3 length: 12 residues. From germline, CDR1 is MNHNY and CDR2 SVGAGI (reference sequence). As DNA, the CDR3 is TGTGCCAGCAGTTACCCTAGGGGTGAGCAGTTCTTC. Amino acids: CASSYPRGEQFF.

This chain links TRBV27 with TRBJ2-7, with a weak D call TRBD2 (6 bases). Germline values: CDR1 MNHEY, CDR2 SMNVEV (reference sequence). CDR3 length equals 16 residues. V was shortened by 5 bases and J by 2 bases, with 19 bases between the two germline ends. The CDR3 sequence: CASSPKWLAAPYEQYF. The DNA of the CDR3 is TGTGCCAGCAGTCCAAAGTGGTTAGCGGCTCCCTACGAGCAGTACTTC.

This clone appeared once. The CDR3 spells CATTLAGQHNEQFF. CDR3 bases: TGTGCCACTACACTAGCGGGACAGCACAATGAGCAGTTCTTC. The J gene is TRBJ2-1, the V gene TRBV10-3, with 10 positions matching TRBD2. The CDR3 consists of 14 residues. Losses at the gene ends were 10 bases for V and 5 bases for J; bases not matched to a gene: 8. Looked up from germline, CDR1 is ENHRY and CDR2 is SYGVKD.

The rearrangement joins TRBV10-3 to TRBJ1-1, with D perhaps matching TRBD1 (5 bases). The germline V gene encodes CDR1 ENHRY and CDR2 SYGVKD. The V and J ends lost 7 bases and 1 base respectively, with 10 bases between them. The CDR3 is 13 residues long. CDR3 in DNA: TGTGCCATCACGGTAGGGGAGAACACTGAAGCTTTCTTT. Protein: CAITVGENTEAFF.

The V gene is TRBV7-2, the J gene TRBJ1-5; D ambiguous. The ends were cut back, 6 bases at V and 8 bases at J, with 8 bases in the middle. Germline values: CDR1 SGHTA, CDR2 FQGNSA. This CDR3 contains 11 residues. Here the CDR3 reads CASRASKPQHF. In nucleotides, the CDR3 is TGTGCCAGCAGAGCGAGTAAGCCCCAGCATTTT.

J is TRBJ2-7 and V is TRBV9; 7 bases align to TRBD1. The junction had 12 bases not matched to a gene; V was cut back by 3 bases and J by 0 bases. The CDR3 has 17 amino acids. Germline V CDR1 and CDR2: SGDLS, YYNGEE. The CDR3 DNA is TGTGCCAGCAGCGAGCCCATAAGACAGGGTTACTCCTACGAGCAGTACTTC. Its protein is CASSEPIRQGYSYEQYF.

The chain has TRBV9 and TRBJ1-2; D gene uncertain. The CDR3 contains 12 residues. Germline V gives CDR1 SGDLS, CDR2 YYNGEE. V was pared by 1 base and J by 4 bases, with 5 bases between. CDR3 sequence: CASSVSSYGYTF. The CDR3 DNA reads TGTGCCAGCAGCGTATCCAGCTATGGCTACACCTTC.

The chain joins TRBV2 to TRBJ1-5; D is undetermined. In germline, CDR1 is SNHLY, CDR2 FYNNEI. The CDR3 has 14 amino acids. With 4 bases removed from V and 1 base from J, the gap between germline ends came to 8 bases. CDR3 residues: CASSVRPSNQPQHF. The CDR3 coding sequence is TGTGCCAGCAGTGTTAGACCGAGCAATCAGCCCCAGCATTTT. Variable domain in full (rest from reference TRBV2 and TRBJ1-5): EPEVTQTPSHQVTQMGQEVILRCVPISNHLYFYWYRQILGQKVEFLVSFYNNEISEKSEIFDDQFSVERPDGSNFTLKIRSTKLEDSAMYFCASSVRPSNQPQHFGDGTRLSIL.

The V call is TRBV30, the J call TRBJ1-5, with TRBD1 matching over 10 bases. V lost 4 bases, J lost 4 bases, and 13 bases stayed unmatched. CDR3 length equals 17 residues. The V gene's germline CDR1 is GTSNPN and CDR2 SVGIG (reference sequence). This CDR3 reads CAWKGGQGVGSNQPQHF. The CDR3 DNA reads TGTGCCTGGAAAGGAGGACAGGGGGTAGGAAGTAATCAGCCCCAGCATTTT.

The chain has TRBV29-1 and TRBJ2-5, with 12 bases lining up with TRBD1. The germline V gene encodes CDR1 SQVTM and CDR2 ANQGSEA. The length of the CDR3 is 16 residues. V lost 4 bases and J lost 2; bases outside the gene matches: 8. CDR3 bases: TGCAGCGTTGGTGGGACAGGGGGCAGTCGTCAAGAGACCCAGTACTTC. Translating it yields CSVGGTGGSRQETQYF.

The CDR3 region is CASSEAYQETQYF. CDR3 sequence (DNA): TGTGCCAGCAGTGAAGCTTACCAAGAGACCCAGTACTTC. The chain is built from TRBV6-1 and TRBJ2-5; D is undetermined. The V and J ends lost 0 bases and 0 bases respectively, with 2 bases between them. The CDR3 runs to 13 residues. Germline CDR1 reads MNHNS; CDR2 reads SASEGT.